The T cell receptor (beta chain) under discussion was sequenced for a study of HIV-infected children after antiretroviral therapy interruption. This clonotype was seen repeatedly, ten times or more. Its ends do not fully match the called genes, so a read error is possible. Treatment: PENTA 11 planned treatment interruption arm or continuous ART arm. A 3' RACE protocol on RNA, with unique molecular identifiers, produced the TCR library. A single record per CDR3 protein comes from TCRdb applying MiXCR to the 3' RACE reads. The sample holds about 7,300 distinct CDR3 sequences, about a sixth seen once. Germline V gene data show CDR1 as MRHNA and CDR2 as SNTAGT. The CDR3 is 13 residues long.

The sequencing here drew on CD45RO+ CD8+ T cells from PBMCs, pooled from several time points, taken from a donor given antiretroviral therapy, either interrupted or continuous. The subset denotes: memory CD8+ CD45RO+ CD45RA- T cells. The TCR originated in a pool of human donors with HIV. This chain joins TRBV6-4 and TRBJ2-2; no clear D. The CDR3 loop reads CASRDSDSGELFF. CDR3 in DNA: TGTGCCAGCAGAGACTCGGATTCCGGGGAGCTGTTTTTT.